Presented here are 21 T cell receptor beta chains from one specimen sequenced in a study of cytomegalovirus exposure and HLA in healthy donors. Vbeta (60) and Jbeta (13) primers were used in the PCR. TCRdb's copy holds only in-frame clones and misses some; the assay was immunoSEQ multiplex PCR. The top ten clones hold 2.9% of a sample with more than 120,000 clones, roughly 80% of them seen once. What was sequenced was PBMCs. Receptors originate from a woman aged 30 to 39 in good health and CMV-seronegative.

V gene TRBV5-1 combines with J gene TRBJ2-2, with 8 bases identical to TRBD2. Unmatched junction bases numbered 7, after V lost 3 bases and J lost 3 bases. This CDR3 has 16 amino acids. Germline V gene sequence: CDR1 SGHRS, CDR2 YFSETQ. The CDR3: CASSYRTSSDTGELFF. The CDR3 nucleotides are TGCGCCAGCAGCTACCGGACTAGCTCAGACACCGGGGAGCTGTTTTTT.

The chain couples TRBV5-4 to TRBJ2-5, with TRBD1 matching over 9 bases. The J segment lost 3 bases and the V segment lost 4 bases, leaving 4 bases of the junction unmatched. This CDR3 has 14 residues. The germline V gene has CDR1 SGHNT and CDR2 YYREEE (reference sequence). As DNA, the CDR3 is TGTGCCAGCAGCCCCCGGACAGGGGAAGAGACCCAGTACTTC. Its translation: CASSPRTGEETQYF.

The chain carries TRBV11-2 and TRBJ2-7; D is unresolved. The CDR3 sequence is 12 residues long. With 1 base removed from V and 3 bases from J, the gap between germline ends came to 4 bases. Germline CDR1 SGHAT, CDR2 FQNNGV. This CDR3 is CASSLGSYEQYF. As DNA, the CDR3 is TGTGCCAGCAGCTTAGGCAGCTACGAGCAGTACTTC.

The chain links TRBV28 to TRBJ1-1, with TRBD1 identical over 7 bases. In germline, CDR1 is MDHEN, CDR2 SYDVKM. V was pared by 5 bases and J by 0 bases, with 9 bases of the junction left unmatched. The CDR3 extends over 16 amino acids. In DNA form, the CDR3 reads TGTGCCAGCAGTCCAGGGGGTGGCGGCATGAACACTGAAGCTTTCTTT. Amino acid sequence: CASSPGGGGMNTEAFF.

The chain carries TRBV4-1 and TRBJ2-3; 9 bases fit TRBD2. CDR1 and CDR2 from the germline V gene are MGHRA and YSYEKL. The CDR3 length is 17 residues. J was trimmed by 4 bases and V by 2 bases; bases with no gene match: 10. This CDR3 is CASSQIRAGGLADTQYF. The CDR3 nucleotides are TGCGCCAGCAGCCAAATTCGTGCGGGGGGGCTCGCAGATACGCAGTATTTT.

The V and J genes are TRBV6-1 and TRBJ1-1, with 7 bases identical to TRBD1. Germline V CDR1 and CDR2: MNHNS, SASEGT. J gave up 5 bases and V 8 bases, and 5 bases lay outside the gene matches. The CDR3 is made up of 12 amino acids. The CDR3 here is CASWDRGTEAFF. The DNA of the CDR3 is TGTGCCAGCTGGGACAGAGGGACTGAAGCTTTCTTT.

The CDR3 here is CASSSSRAEAFF. In nucleotides, the CDR3 is TGTGCCAGCAGCTCTAGTCGGGCTGAAGCTTTCTTT. The V and J genes are TRBV11-3 and TRBJ1-1; no clear D. Germline values: CDR1 SGHNT, CDR2 YENEEA. The CDR3 runs to 12 residues. V lost 4 bases and J lost 6, with 9 bases in between.

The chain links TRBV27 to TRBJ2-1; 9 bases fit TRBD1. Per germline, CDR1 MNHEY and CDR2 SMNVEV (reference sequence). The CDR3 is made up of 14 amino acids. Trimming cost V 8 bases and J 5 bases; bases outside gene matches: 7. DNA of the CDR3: TGTGCCAGCCTCCGGGACAGGGACCACAATGAGCAGTTCTTC. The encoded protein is CASLRDRDHNEQFF.

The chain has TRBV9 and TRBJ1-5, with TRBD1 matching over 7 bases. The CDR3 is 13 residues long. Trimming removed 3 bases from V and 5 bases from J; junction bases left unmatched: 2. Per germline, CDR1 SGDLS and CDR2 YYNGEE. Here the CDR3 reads CASSGTGHQPQHF. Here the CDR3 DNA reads TGTGCCAGCAGCGGGACAGGACATCAGCCCCAGCATTTT.

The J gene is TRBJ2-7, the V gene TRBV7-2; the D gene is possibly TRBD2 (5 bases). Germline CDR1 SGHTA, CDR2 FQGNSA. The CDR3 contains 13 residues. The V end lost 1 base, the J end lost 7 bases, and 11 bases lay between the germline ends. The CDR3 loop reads CASSLESSGEQYF. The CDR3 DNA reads TGTGCCAGCAGCTTAGAATCGTCGGGGGAGCAGTACTTC.

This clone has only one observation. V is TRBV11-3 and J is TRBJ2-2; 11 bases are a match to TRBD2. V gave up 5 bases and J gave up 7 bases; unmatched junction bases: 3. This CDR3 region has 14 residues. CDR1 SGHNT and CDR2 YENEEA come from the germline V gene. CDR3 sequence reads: CASSPGLAGGELFF. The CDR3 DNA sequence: TGTGCCAGCAGCCCTGGACTAGCGGGCGGGGAGCTGTTTTTT.

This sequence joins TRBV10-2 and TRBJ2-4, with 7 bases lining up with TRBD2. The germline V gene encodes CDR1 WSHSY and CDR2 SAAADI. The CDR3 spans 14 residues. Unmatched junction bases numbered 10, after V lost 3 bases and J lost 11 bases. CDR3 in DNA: TGCGCCAGCAGTGATTCGGGGGGTACGCGCTTTCAGTACTTC. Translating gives CASSDSGGTRFQYF.

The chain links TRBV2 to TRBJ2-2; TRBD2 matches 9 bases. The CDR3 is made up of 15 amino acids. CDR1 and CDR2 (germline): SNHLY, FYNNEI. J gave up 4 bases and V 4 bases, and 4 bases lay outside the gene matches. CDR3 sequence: CASSGQAGGTGELFF. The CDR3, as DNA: TGTGCCAGCAGTGGTCAAGCGGGGGGCACCGGGGAGCTGTTTTTT.

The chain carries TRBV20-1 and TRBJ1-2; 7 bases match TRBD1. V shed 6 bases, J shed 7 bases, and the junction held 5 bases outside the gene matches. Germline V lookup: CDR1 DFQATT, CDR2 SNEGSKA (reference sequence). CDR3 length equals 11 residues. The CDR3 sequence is CSAQTGTGYTF. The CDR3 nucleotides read TGCAGTGCCCAGACAGGGACTGGCTACACCTTC.

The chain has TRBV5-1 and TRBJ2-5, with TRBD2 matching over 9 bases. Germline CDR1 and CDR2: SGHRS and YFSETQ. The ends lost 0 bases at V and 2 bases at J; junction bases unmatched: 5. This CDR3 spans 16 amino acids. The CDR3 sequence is CASSLGLAGSQETQYF. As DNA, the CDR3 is TGCGCCAGCAGCTTGGGGCTAGCGGGATCTCAAGAGACCCAGTACTTC.

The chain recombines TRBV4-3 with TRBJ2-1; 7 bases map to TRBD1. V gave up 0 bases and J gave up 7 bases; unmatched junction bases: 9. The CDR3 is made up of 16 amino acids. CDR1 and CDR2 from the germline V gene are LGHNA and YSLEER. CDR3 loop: CASSQEGLTGENEQFF. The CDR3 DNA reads TGCGCCAGCAGCCAAGAGGGGTTAACAGGGGAGAATGAGCAGTTCTTC.

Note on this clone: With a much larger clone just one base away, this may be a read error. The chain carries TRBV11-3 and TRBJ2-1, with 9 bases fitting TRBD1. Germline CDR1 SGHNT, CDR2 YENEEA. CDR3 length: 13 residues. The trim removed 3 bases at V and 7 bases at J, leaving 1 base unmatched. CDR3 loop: CASSFGTGNEQFF. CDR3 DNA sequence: TGTGCCAGCAGCTTCGGGACAGGGAATGAGCAGTTCTTC.

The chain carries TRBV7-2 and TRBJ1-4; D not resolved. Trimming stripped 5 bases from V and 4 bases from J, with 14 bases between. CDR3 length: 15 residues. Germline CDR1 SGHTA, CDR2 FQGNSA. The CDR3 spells CASSREVRGNEKLFF. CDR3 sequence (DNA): TGTGCCAGCAGCCGAGAGGTCCGGGGTAATGAAAAACTGTTTTTT.

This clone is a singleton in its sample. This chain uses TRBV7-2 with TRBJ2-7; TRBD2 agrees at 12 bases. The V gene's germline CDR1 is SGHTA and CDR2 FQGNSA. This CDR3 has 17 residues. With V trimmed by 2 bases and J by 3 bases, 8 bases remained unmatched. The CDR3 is CASSLRLAGGFDYEQYF. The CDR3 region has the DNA TGTGCCAGCAGCTTAAGGCTAGCGGGGGGGTTCGACTACGAGCAGTACTTC. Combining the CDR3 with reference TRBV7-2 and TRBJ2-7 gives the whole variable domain GAGVSQSPSNKVTEKGKDVELRCDPISGHTALYWYRQSLGQGLEFLIYFQGNSAPDKSGLPSDRFSAERTGGSVSTLTIQRTQQEDSAVYLCASSLRLAGGFDYEQYFGPGTRLTVT.

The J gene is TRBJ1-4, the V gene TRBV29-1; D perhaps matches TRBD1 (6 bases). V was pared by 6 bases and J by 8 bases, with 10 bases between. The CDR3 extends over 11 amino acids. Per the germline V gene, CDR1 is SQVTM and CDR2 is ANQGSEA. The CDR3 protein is CSVETGEKLFF. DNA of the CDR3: TGCAGCGTCGAAACAGGGGAAAAACTGTTTTTT.

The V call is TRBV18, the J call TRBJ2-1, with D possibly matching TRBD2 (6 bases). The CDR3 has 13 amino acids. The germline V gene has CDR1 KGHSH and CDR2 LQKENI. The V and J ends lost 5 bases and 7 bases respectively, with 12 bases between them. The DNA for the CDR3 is TGTGCCAGCTCATCGGGAGTAGGGAATGAGCAGTTCTTC. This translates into CASSSGVGNEQFF.